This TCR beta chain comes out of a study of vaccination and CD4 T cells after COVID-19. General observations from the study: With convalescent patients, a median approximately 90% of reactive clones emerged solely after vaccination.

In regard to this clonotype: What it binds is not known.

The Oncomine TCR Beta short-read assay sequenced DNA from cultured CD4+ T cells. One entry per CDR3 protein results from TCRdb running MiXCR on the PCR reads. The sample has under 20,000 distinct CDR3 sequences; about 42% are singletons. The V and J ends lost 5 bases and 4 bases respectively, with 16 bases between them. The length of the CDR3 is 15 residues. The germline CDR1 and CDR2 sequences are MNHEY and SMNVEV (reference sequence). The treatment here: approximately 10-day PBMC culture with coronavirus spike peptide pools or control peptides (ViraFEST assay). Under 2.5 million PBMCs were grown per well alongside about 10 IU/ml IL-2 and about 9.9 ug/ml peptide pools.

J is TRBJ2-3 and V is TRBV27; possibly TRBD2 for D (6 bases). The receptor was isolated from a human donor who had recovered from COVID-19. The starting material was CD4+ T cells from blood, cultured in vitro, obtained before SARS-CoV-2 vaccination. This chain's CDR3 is CASSPSGGYADTQYF. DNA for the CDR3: TGTGCCAGCAGTCCCAGTGGAGGGTACGCAGATACGCAGTATTTT.